The 18 T cell receptor beta chains in this list originate from one sample, sequenced in a study of CD8 T cells in Susac syndrome. With random hexamers, reverse transcription was performed on about 0.45 to 1 ug of RNA. TCRdb re-called the immunoSEQ multiplex PCR reads through MiXCR, storing one row per CDR3 protein. Of 110,000 to 150,000 distinct CDR3 sequences in the sample, approximately 94% were seen once. The sequencing input was CD4+ T cells from PBMCs. These TCRs come from a human donor with Susac syndrome.

V usage is TRBV9 and J usage is TRBJ1-1; D is unresolved. V lost 4 bases and J lost 2, with 12 bases in between. The CDR3 loop spans 14 amino acids. The V gene's germline CDR1 is SGDLS and CDR2 YYNGEE. The CDR3 spells CASSTNPVNTEAFF. CDR3 sequence (DNA): TGTGCCAGCAGCACGAACCCGGTAAACACTGAAGCTTTCTTT.

The V call is TRBV28, the J call TRBJ1-5; D perhaps matches TRBD1 (5 bases). This CDR3 region has 15 residues. V lost 11 bases, J lost 0 bases, and 17 bases lay in between. In germline, CDR1 is MDHEN, CDR2 SYDVKM. CDR3 region: CAGGAGTDSNQPQHF. The DNA of the CDR3 is TGTGCCGGAGGGGCGGGGACCGATAGCAATCAGCCCCAGCATTTT.

In its sample, this clonotype was seen a few times. The rearrangement uses TRBV23-1 and TRBJ1-5; no reliable D call. TRBV23-1 is filed as an ORF, its function uncertain. V was shortened by 0 bases and J by 7 bases, with 10 bases between the two germline ends. CDR3 length equals 14 residues. CDR3 DNA sequence: TGCGCCAGCAGTCAATCGAACGGTTTGCAGCCCCAGCATTTT. Amino acid sequence: CASSQSNGLQPQHF.

This chain links TRBV19 with TRBJ2-1; no clear D gene. V was trimmed by 5 bases and J by 2 bases, leaving 13 bases between them. Germline V gene lookup returns CDR1 LNHDA and CDR2 SQIVND (reference sequence). CDR3 size: 15 residues. The CDR3 spells CASSPRSGPYNEQFF. The CDR3, as DNA: TGTGCCAGTAGTCCTCGCTCGGGTCCCTACAATGAGCAGTTCTTC.

This clonotype was detected only once. The chain links TRBV7-2 to TRBJ1-6; D unclear. Germline V gene data show CDR1 as SGHTA and CDR2 as FQGNSA. The CDR3 contains 12 residues. Deletions cut 2 bases from V and 10 bases from J, with 6 bases between. CDR3 residues: CASSLSSSPLHF. The CDR3 DNA reads TGTGCCAGCAGCTTATCATCCTCACCCCTCCACTTT.

The genes are TRBV4-1 and TRBJ2-6, with 9 bases that match TRBD1. Germline-derived CDR1 and CDR2 are MGHRA and YSYEKL. V shed 1 base and J 2 bases; nucleotides not matched to a gene: 6. The CDR3 sequence is 18 residues long. Here the CDR3 reads CASSQGQGGNAGANVLTF. CDR3 bases: TGCGCCAGCAGCCAAGGACAGGGGGGAAATGCTGGGGCCAACGTCCTGACTTTC.

V and J are TRBV20-1 and TRBJ2-7, with 9 nucleotides matching TRBD2. V shed 3 bases and J 0 bases; nucleotides not matched to a gene: 3. From germline, CDR1 is DFQATT and CDR2 SNEGSKA (reference sequence). CDR3 length: 14 residues. For the CDR3, the DNA is TGCAGTGCTAGGGTTAGCGGGAGCTCCTACGAGCAGTACTTC. It encodes CSARVSGSSYEQYF.

The chain couples TRBV14 to TRBJ1-1; D might be TRBD1 (5 bases). In germline, CDR1 is SGHDN, CDR2 FVKESK. The CDR3 is 13 residues long. V was trimmed by 8 bases and J by 1 base, leaving 11 bases between them. The CDR3 region is CASRRGPNTEAFF. The CDR3, as DNA: TGTGCCAGCCGCCGGGGCCCGAACACTGAAGCTTTCTTT. The entire variable domain, with the rest obtained from reference TRBV14 and TRBJ1-1, is as follows: EAGVTQFPSHSVIEKGQTVTLRCDPISGHDNLYWYRRVMGKEIKFLLHFVKESKQDESGMPNNRFLAERTGGTYSTLKVQPAELEDSGVYFCASRRGPNTEAFFGQGTRLTVV.

The V and J genes are TRBV2 and TRBJ1-2; a weak D match, TRBD1 (5 bases). Germline CDR1 and CDR2: SNHLY and FYNNEI. The CDR3 has 13 amino acids. The V end lost 7 bases, the J end lost 4 bases, and 13 bases lay between the germline ends. DNA for the CDR3: TGTGCCAGCAAGGGAGGGGTGGGCTATGGCTACACCTTC. It specifies CASKGGVGYGYTF.

The J gene is TRBJ2-5, the V gene TRBV20-1, with TRBD2 matching over 8 bases. The CDR3 contains 14 residues. With V trimmed by 5 bases and J by 5 bases, 10 bases remained unmatched. Germline V CDR1 and CDR2: DFQATT, SNEGSKA (reference sequence). The CDR3 DNA is TGCAGTGCTCGCCGACTGGGCGGGAGGGAGACCCAGTACTTC. Translating gives CSARRLGGRETQYF.

This chain connects TRBV11-2 to TRBJ2-1; 9 nucleotides align to TRBD1. The CDR3 has 15 residues. Germline V gene data show CDR1 as SGHAT and CDR2 as FQNNGV. V lost 5 bases, J lost 7 bases, and 9 bases stayed unmatched. The CDR3 nucleotides are TGTGCCAGCAGCCAGATGACAGGGGGTTTTAATGAGCAGTTCTTC. This gives the protein CASSQMTGGFNEQFF.

The rearrangement links TRBV20-1 to TRBJ2-5; D gene ambiguous. The germline V and J ends were trimmed by 6 bases and 1 base, with 9 bases remaining between them. This CDR3 region has 12 residues. Germline CDR1 DFQATT, CDR2 SNEGSKA (reference sequence). The CDR3 is CSAAGSQETQYF. CDR3 in DNA: TGCAGTGCGGCCGGGTCCCAAGAGACCCAGTACTTC.

This clonotype was seen just once. This chain uses TRBV5-1 with TRBJ2-3; 7 nucleotides agree with TRBD2. V shed 7 bases and J 2 bases; nucleotides not matched to a gene: 7. The CDR3 extends over 14 amino acids. CDR1 SGHRS and CDR2 YFSETQ come from the germline V gene. The CDR3 DNA reads TGCGCCAGCGCGAGCGGGGAAGTCACAGATACGCAGTATTTT. Protein: CASASGEVTDTQYF.

The chain employs TRBV5-6 and TRBJ2-5; weak D call: TRBD2 (7 bases). V was pared by 2 bases and J by 5 bases, with 16 bases between. CDR3 length: 15 residues. Germline values: CDR1 SGHDT, CDR2 YYEEEE. Here the CDR3 reads CASSFIRGAGETQYF. The CDR3 DNA sequence: TGTGCCAGCAGCTTTATCCGGGGGGCGGGGGAGACCCAGTACTTC.

The V call is TRBV6-5, the J call TRBJ1-6; D remains unclear. This CDR3 has 13 amino acids. Germline V gene sequence: CDR1 MNHEY, CDR2 SVGAGI. V was shortened by 2 bases and J by 10 bases, with 9 bases between the two germline ends. This CDR3 is CASSYDAGSPLHF. For the CDR3, the DNA is TGTGCCAGCAGTTACGACGCTGGATCACCCCTCCACTTT.

This chain uses TRBV20-1 with TRBJ2-7, with a weak D call TRBD1 (6 bases). From germline, CDR1 is DFQATT and CDR2 SNEGSKA (reference sequence). CDR3 length: 13 residues. The ends were cut back, 6 bases at V and 7 bases at J, with 19 bases in the middle. The CDR3 DNA is TGCAGTGCGAACCTGGCAGGGGCGCGGGAGCAGTACTTC. Protein: CSANLAGAREQYF.

The rearrangement uses TRBV29-1 and TRBJ2-1; TRBD1 is a possible D gene (7 bases). The CDR3 is 14 amino acids. V was trimmed by 4 bases and J by 5 bases, leaving 15 bases between them. Germline CDR1 is SQVTM and CDR2 is ANQGSEA. CDR3 residues: CSVASGDSNNEQFF. CDR3 nucleotide sequence: TGCAGCGTTGCTTCGGGGGACAGCAACAATGAGCAGTTCTTC.

The gene calls are TRBV19 and TRBJ1-3, with D unresolved. The V gene lost 5 bases and the J gene lost 0 bases, with 8 bases spanning the gap. The V gene's germline CDR1 is LNHDA and CDR2 SQIVND (reference sequence). The CDR3 spans 14 residues. CDR3: CASSAVFSGNTIYF. The DNA for the CDR3 is TGTGCCAGTAGTGCCGTATTCTCTGGAAACACCATATATTTT. The full variable domain, in which reference TRBV19 and TRBJ1-3 provide the parts outside the CDR3, is DGGITQSPKYLFRKEGQNVTLSCEQNLNHDAMYWYRQDPGQGLRLIYYSQIVNDFQKGDIAEGYSVSREKKESFPLTVTSAQKNPTAFYLCASSAVFSGNTIYFGEGSWLTVV.